The T cell receptor (beta chain) under discussion was sequenced for a study of cytomegalovirus exposure and HLA in healthy donors. The study's findings and limits: Across HLA loci, a later analysis found differing TCR association rates, with DRB1 most and HLA-C fewest. A previous analysis found most TCR beta V segments productive roughly 87% or roughly 30% of the time. Among TCR beta chains, those listed as cytomegalovirus-associated numbered under 200.

Vbeta (60) and Jbeta (13) primers were used in the PCR. Per the original methods: Roughly 73 million unique TCR beta chains, 10 million to 13 million of them shared, were counted by a later analysis. Clones were sequenced by immunoSEQ multiplex PCR, and TCRdb holds only the in-frame ones, with some missing. The V and J calls and clone size are taken from that table; D and trimming were inferred from the DNA. Seen here are some 160,000 clones, roughly 10% observed once, and the top ten hold 1.5% to 2%. Looked up from germline, CDR1 is LNHDA and CDR2 is SQIVND (reference sequence). This CDR3 region has 16 residues. V was pared by 8 bases and J by 0 bases, with 10 bases of the junction left unmatched. Note on this clone: The antigen is not known.

V usage is TRBV19 and J usage is TRBJ2-1, with 7 bases fitting TRBD2. The receptor was derived from a male donor in good health and CMV-seronegative. Sequencing input: PBMCs. DNA for the CDR3: TGTGCCAGTTCTGGGGCCCTAGCGGTCTCCTACAATGAGCAGTTCTTC. It translates to CASSGALAVSYNEQFF.